The clone carrying this T cell receptor beta chain was picked up many times. What it recognizes is unknown. The source of the sample is a study of T cells after yellow fever vaccination. The V end was cut by 5 bases, the J end by 0 bases, with 14 bases between. Germline CDR1 and CDR2: MNHEY and SVGEGT. This CDR3 has 16 amino acids. 5'RACE template switching produced TCR cDNA carrying a universal primer site and UMIs. TCRdb reprocessed the 5' RACE reads with MiXCR, giving one entry per CDR3 protein. Seen here are 200,000 to 250,000 distinct CDR3 sequences, under 3.5% observed once, and the top ten hold around 3.3%. Whole-study findings and limits: In FACS-sorted repertoires, abundant clonotypes from the bulk population could appear as contaminants. The booster response re-showed most primary clones: 96% CD4, almost 90% CD8. Weaker overall, the secondary response nonetheless peaked faster (day 5 versus 15).

The source was CD4+ T cells sorted from PBMCs, collected 10 days after the yellow fever booster vaccination. The sequence came from a man aged 18 to 29 who received the YFV17D yellow fever vaccine. The chain uses TRBV6-2 or TRBV6-3 and TRBJ2-4; D uncertain. The CDR3 DNA follows: TGTGCCAGCAGTGCGCACCAAAGTCTAGCCAAAAACATTCAGTACTTC. Protein sequence: CASSAHQSLAKNIQYF.